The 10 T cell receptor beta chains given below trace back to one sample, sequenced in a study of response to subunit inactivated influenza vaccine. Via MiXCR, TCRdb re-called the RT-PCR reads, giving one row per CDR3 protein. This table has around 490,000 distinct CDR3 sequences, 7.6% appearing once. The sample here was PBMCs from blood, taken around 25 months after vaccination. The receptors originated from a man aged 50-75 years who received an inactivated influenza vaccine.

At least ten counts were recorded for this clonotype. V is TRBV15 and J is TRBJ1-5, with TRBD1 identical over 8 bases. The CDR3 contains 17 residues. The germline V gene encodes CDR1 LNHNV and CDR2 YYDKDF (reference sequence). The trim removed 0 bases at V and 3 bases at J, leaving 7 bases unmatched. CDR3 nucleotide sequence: TGTGCCACCAGCAGAGATTTGAGGGGACAGGACAATCAGCCCCAGCATTTT. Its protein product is CATSRDLRGQDNQPQHF.

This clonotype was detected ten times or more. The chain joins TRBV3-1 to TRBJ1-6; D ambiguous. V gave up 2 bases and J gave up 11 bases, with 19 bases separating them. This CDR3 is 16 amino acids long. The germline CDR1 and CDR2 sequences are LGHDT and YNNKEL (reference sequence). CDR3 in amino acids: CASSQTAAVMRAPLHF. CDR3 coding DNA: TGTGCCAGCAGCCAAACCGCGGCCGTCATGAGGGCACCCCTCCACTTT. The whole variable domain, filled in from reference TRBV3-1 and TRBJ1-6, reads DTAVSQTPKYLVTQMGNDKSIKCEQNLGHDTMYWYKQDSKKFLKIMFSYNNKELIINETVPNRFSPKSPDKAHLNLHINSLELGDSAVYFCASSQTAAVMRAPLHFGNGTRLTVT.

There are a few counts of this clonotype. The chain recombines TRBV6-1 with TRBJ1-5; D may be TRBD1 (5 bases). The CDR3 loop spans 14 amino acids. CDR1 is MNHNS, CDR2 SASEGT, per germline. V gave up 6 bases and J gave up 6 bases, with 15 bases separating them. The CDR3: CASSNGGGIQPQHF. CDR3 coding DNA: TGTGCCAGCAGCAACGGCGGGGGGATTCAGCCCCAGCATTTT.

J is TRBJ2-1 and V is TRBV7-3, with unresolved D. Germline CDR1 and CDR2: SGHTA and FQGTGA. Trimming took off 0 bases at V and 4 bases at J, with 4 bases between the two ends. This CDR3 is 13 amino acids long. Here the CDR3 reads CASSLTYYNEQFF. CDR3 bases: TGTGCCAGCAGCTTAACGTATTACAATGAGCAGTTCTTC.

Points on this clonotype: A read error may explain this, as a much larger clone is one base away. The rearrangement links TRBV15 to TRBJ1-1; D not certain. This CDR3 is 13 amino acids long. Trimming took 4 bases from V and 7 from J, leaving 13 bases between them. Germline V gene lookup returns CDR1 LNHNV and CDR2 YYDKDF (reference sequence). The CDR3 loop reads CATSNASGYEAFF. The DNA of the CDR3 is TGTGCCACCAGCAATGCCTCGGGCTATGAAGCTTTCTTT.

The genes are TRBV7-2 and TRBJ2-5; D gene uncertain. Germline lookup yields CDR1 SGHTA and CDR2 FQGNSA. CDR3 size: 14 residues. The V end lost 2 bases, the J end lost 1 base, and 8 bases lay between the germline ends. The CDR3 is CASSLLTVQETQYF. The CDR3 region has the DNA TGTGCCAGCAGCTTACTGACGGTCCAAGAGACCCAGTACTTC.

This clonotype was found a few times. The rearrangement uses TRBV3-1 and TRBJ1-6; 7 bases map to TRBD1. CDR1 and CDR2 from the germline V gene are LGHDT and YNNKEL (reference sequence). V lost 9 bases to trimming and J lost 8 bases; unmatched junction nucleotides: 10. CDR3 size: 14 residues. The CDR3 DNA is TGTGCCAGTAAGAGGACAGGAAGGGATTCACCCCTCCACTTT. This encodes CASKRTGRDSPLHF.

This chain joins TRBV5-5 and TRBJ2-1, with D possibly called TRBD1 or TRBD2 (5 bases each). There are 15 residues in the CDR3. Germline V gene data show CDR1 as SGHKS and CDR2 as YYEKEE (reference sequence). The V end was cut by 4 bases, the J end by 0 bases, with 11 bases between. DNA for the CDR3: TGTGCCAGCAGCCGTGGGGACCGCTCCTACAATGAGCAGTTCTTC. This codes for CASSRGDRSYNEQFF.

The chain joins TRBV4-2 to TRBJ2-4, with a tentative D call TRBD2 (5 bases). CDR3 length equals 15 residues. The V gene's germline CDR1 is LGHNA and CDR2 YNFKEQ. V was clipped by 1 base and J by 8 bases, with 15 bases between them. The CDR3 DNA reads TGTGCCAGCAGCCAAGGGGCTACGGGAAAAGACATTCAGTACTTC. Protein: CASSQGATGKDIQYF.

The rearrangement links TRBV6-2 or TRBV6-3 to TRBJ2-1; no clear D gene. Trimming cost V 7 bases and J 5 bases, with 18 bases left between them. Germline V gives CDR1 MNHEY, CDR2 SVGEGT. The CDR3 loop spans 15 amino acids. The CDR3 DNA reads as TGTGCCAGCACCGGCAGTCGTGGTTCGAACAATGAGCAGTTCTTC. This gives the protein CASTGSRGSNNEQFF.